The 16 T cell receptor beta chains below were found in one sample sequenced in a study of shared clonotypes between healthy human individuals. Measured with immunoSEQ multiplex PCR; TCRdb has only the in-frame clones, and not every one. The sample lists about 2 million clones; roughly 96% were seen once. The sequencing sample was made of naive CD4+ T cells sorted from blood. Subset defined: CD45RA+ positively selected. The source of these receptors is a man aged 18 to 30 in good health.

The V and J genes are TRBV5-1 and TRBJ2-5; 8 nucleotides align to TRBD2. Looked up from germline, CDR1 is SGHRS and CDR2 is YFSETQ. There are 15 residues in the CDR3. V trimming: 1 base; J trimming: 4 bases; junction bases outside the gene matches: 6. The CDR3 DNA is TGCGCCAGCAGCTTGTGGAGCGGGGGACCAGAGACCCAGTACTTC. Protein sequence: CASSLWSGGPETQYF.

In this sample, this clone turned up many times. The chain has TRBV9 and TRBJ2-5; 9 bases fit TRBD1. This CDR3 comprises 16 residues. V shed 0 bases, J shed 4 bases, and the junction held 7 bases outside the gene matches. Germline V lookup: CDR1 SGDLS, CDR2 YYNGEE. In nucleotides, the CDR3 is TGTGCCAGCAGCGTAGCCAACAGGGGGCTTGGAGAGACCCAGTACTTC. Its translation: CASSVANRGLGETQYF.

The chain carries TRBV7-2 and TRBJ1-1, with D unclear. This CDR3 contains 14 residues. The germline gives CDR1 SGHTA, CDR2 FQGNSA. V was clipped by 6 bases and J by 1 base, with 12 bases between them. CDR3 amino acids: CASSPGRGNTEAFF. In DNA form, the CDR3 reads TGTGCCAGCAGTCCAGGACGGGGGAACACTGAAGCTTTCTTT.

The J gene is TRBJ2-5, the V gene TRBV5-1; D unresolved. The CDR3 runs 13 residues. The V and J ends lost 4 bases and 5 bases respectively, with 12 bases between them. Germline V gives CDR1 SGHRS, CDR2 YFSETQ. In DNA form, the CDR3 reads TGCGCCAGCAGCCCAACTCCGTTTGAGACCCAGTACTTC. The encoded protein is CASSPTPFETQYF.

The chain recombines TRBV7-3 with TRBJ2-7, with D uncertain. CDR1 SGHTA and CDR2 FQGTGA come from the germline V gene. V gave up 0 bases and J gave up 5 bases, with 11 bases separating them. The CDR3 sequence is 14 residues long. The CDR3 coding sequence is TGTGCCAGCAGCTTAACGTTGGCTGCTCACGAGCAGTACTTC. It yields the protein CASSLTLAAHEQYF.

The rearrangement uses TRBV7-2 and TRBJ1-2; D possibly corresponds to TRBD1 (5 bases). V lost 3 bases and J lost 7, with 15 bases in between. Germline CDR1 and CDR2: SGHTA and FQGNSA. The CDR3 is 14 residues long. CDR3 in DNA: TGTGCCAGCAGCTTGGCCGGGGGTGATCGTGGCTACACCTTC. This gives the protein CASSLAGGDRGYTF.

The gene calls are TRBV5-1 and TRBJ2-3; D ambiguous. Germline loops: CDR1 SGHRS, CDR2 YFSETQ. This CDR3 comprises 14 residues. V was pared by 4 bases and J by 2 bases, with 11 bases between. CDR3 DNA: TGCGCCAGCAGCGTAACTATCCCCACAGATACGCAGTATTTT. Amino acids: CASSVTIPTDTQYF.

This chain joins TRBV7-8 and TRBJ2-7; D gene uncertain. This CDR3 contains 12 residues. The ends were cut back, 5 bases at V and 7 bases at J, with 12 bases in the middle. The germline gives CDR1 SGHVS, CDR2 FQNEAQ. The chain's CDR3 is CASSPSLGEQYF. CDR3 nucleotide sequence: TGTGCCAGCAGCCCGAGTTTGGGGGAGCAGTACTTC. The complete variable domain, with remaining parts taken from reference TRBV7-8 and TRBJ2-7, reads GAGVSQSPRYKVAKRGQDVALRCDPISGHVSLFWYQQALGQGPEFLTYFQNEAQLDKSGLPSDRFFAERPEGSVSTLKIQRTQQEDSAVYLCASSPSLGEQYFGPGTRLTVT.

The V call is TRBV27, the J call TRBJ2-5; the match to TRBD1 covers 9 bases. This CDR3 has 16 residues. Germline trimming cut 2 bases from V and 7 bases from J; bases unmatched to any gene: 11. CDR1 is MNHEY and CDR2 is SMNVEV in the germline V gene (reference sequence). The CDR3: CASSLPGQGSELTQYF. In DNA, the CDR3 is TGTGCCAGCAGTTTACCGGGACAGGGTTCGGAATTGACCCAGTACTTC.

The V call is TRBV5-1, the J call TRBJ2-1, with 8 bases lining up with TRBD1. V lost 0 bases to trimming and J lost 6 bases; unmatched junction nucleotides: 5. The CDR3 has 15 residues. Germline V gene sequence: CDR1 SGHRS, CDR2 YFSETQ. The CDR3 loop reads CASSLESGGFNEQFF. CDR3 in DNA: TGCGCCAGCAGCTTGGAGTCAGGGGGCTTCAATGAGCAGTTCTTC.

Notes on this clone: This same CDR3 is encoded by further DNA sequences in the sample. V and J are TRBV6-5 and TRBJ2-2; D gene uncertain. With 0 bases removed from V and 2 bases from J, the gap between germline ends came to 7 bases. This CDR3 is 15 amino acids long. The V gene's germline CDR1 is MNHEY and CDR2 SVGAGI. In DNA, the CDR3 is TGTGCCAGCAGTTACTCGAACAGAAACACCGGGGAGCTGTTTTTT. Translation: CASSYSNRNTGELFF.

This clone was seen once. The genes are TRBV10-3 and TRBJ2-5, with 9 bases fitting TRBD2. J gave up 2 bases and V 5 bases, and 3 bases lay outside the gene matches. CDR1 ENHRY and CDR2 SYGVKD come from the germline V gene. CDR3 size: 14 residues. CDR3 nucleotides: TGTGCCATCAGTCGCGGGGGGGCACAAGAGACCCAGTACTTC. This encodes CAISRGGAQETQYF.

For this clone: At one boundary the junction diverges from the germline segment, which might be a read error. The genes are TRBV7-7 and TRBJ2-2; no definite D call. The germline gives CDR1 SSHAT, CDR2 FNYEAQ (reference sequence). The length of the CDR3 is 15 residues. The CDR3 region is CASSLWTENTGELFF. The CDR3 nucleotides are TGTGCTAGCAGCTTATGGACGGAGAACACCGGGGAGCTGTTTTTT.

The chain carries TRBV2 and TRBJ1-1; TRBD1 matches at 9 bases. The germline V gene has CDR1 SNHLY and CDR2 FYNNEI. The CDR3 runs to 13 residues. Germline trimming cut 7 bases from V and 6 bases from J; bases unmatched to any gene: 6. This chain's CDR3 is CASTGDRVSEAFF. Written as DNA, the CDR3 is TGTGCCAGCACGGGGGACAGGGTCTCTGAAGCTTTCTTT.

This sequence joins TRBV9 and TRBJ2-7; D is unresolved. The germline V and J ends were trimmed by 0 bases and 5 bases, with 12 bases remaining between them. The CDR3 runs to 14 residues. Germline-derived CDR1 and CDR2 are SGDLS and YYNGEE. The CDR3 sequence: CASSVEVVEDEQYF. In DNA, the CDR3 is TGTGCCAGCAGCGTAGAGGTGGTTGAGGACGAGCAGTACTTC.

The V gene is TRBV30, the J gene TRBJ2-4; the match to TRBD2 covers 15 bases. The V gene's germline CDR1 is GTSNPN and CDR2 SVGIG (reference sequence). This CDR3 comprises 16 residues. The J segment lost 8 bases and the V segment lost 2 bases, leaving 7 bases of the junction unmatched. The CDR3 DNA follows: TGTGCCTGGAGTCCAGGACTAGCGGGAGGGAGGGACATTCAGTACTTC. Protein sequence: CAWSPGLAGGRDIQYF.